This T cell receptor beta chain was retrieved from a study of shared clonotypes between healthy human individuals. Concerning this clone: What it binds is unknown.

The assay was immunoSEQ multiplex PCR, and TCRdb's table has in-frame clones only and misses some. The sample has fewer than 600,000 clones; about 76% are singletons. Whole-study results and caveats: Investigators expected sequencing depth to affect clonotype sharing among donors.

The germline gives CDR1 SGHNT, CDR2 YYREEE (reference sequence). The ends lost 3 bases at V and 5 bases at J; junction bases unmatched: 3. The CDR3 spans 14 residues. Genomic DNA from unsorted samples was obtained from 80 million to 100 million PBMCs (per sample). The TCR sequence derives from a woman aged 40 to 49 in good health. Some clones in this sample may be carry-over from other donors' samples. Sequences were obtained from PBMCs. This chain links TRBV5-4 with TRBJ2-4, with 9 positions matching TRBD1. As DNA, the CDR3 is TGTGCCAGCAGCTGGGGACAGGGCCAAAACATTCAGTACTTC. This gives the protein CASSWGQGQNIQYF.